This paragraph covers one TCR beta chain sequence. The data originate from a study of blood T cell repertoires in COVID-19. Germline CDR1 and CDR2: SGHDT and YYEEEE. The CDR3 covers 13 residues. The V segment lost 2 bases and the J segment 5 bases; nucleotides outside the gene matches: 4. The table came from immunoSEQ multiplex PCR; TCRdb's copy has only in-frame clones and leaves some out. The repertoire holds approximately 200,000 clones, with 84% as singletons. The source of this sequence is a woman aged 30 to 39 who had recovered from COVID-19. The chain uses TRBV5-6 and TRBJ2-7; 7 bases agree with TRBD1. The sample taken for sequencing was PBMCs or T cells enriched from blood (not recorded which). CDR3 region: CASSFTGVHEQYF. As DNA, the CDR3 is TGTGCCAGCAGCTTTACAGGGGTCCACGAGCAGTACTTC.